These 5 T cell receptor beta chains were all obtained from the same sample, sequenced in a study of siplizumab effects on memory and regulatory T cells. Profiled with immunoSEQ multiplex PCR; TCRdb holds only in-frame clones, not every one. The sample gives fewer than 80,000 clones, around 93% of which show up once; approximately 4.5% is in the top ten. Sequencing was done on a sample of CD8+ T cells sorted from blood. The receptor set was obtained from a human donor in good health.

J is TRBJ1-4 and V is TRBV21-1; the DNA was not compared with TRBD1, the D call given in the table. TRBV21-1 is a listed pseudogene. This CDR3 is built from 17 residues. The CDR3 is CASRRQILGRVDEKLFF. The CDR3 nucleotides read TGTGCCAGCAGAAGACAGATTTTAGGTCGTGTTGATGAAAAACTGTTTTTT.

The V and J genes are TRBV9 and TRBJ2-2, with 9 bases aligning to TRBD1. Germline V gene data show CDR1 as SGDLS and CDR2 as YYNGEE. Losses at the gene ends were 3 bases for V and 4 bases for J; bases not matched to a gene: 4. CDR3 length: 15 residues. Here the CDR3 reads CASSEQGATTGELFF. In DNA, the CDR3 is TGTGCCAGCAGCGAACAGGGGGCGACCACCGGGGAGCTGTTTTTT.

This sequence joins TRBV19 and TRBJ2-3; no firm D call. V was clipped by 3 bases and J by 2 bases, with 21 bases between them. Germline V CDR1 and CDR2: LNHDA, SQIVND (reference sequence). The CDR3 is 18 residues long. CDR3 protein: CASSIPTAMERSTDTQYF. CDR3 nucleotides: TGTGCCAGTAGTATCCCTACGGCGATGGAAAGGTCCACAGATACGCAGTATTTT.

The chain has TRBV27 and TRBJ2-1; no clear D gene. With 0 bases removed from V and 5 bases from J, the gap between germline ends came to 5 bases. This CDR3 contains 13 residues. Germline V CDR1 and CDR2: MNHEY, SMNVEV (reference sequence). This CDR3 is CASSLSGHNEQFF. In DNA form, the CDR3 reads TGTGCCAGCAGTTTATCGGGCCACAATGAGCAGTTCTTC.

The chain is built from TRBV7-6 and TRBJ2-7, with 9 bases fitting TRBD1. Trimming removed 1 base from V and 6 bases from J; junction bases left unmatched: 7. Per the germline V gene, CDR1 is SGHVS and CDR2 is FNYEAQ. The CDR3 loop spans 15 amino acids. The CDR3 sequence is CASSLGSLDRGEQYF. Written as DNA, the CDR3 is TGTGCCAGCAGCTTAGGGAGCCTGGACAGGGGCGAGCAGTACTTC.